The 28 T cell receptor beta chains below were found in one sample sequenced in a study of blood T cell repertoires in COVID-19. Libraries were prepared by immunoSEQ multiplex PCR; TCRdb keeps only in-frame clonotypes and omits some of them. The sample carries 50,000 or so clones, 75% to 95% recorded once. Sequenced: peripheral blood. All receptors come from a human donor with active COVID-19. The donor label of this sample is uncertain.

CDR3 nucleotide sequence: TGTGCCAGCAGCGTAGCTACGGCGAGCGGCAATCCCTACGAGCAGTACTTC. It encodes CASSVATASGNPYEQYF. The chain carries TRBV9 and TRBJ2-7, with D perhaps TRBD2 (5 bases). Trimming left V 0 bases short and J 2 bases short, with 18 bases between. Germline V gene data show CDR1 as SGDLS and CDR2 as YYNGEE. There are 17 residues in the CDR3.

This rearrangement joins TRBV6-2 or TRBV6-3 to TRBJ2-1; 12 bases agree with TRBD2. Losses at the gene ends were 6 bases for V and 9 bases for J; bases not matched to a gene: 12. From germline, CDR1 is MNHEY and CDR2 SVGEGT. This CDR3 is built from 16 residues. CDR3 nucleotides: TGTGCCAGCAGCAGAGGACTAGCGGGACGGCCGGGTGAGCAGTTCTTC. Translating gives CASSRGLAGRPGEQFF.

CDR3 coding DNA: TGTGCTAGTGGGAGGACAGGGCAAGGGGGTGAAGCTTTCTTT. It yields the protein CASGRTGQGGEAFF. J is TRBJ1-1 and V is TRBV12-5; 8 nucleotides line up with TRBD1. This CDR3 comprises 14 residues. The trim removed 6 bases at V and 7 bases at J, leaving 10 bases unmatched. Germline loops: CDR1 LGHNT, CDR2 FRNRAP.

The V and J genes are TRBV5-1 and TRBJ1-1; D gene unclear. Germline V gene lookup returns CDR1 SGHRS and CDR2 YFSETQ. The CDR3 is 14 amino acids. Trimming removed 5 bases from V and 6 bases from J, with 17 bases in between. The DNA for the CDR3 is TGCGCCAGCAGGGCCGGGCCCGAGGGTTCTGAAGCTTTCTTT. This codes for CASRAGPEGSEAFF. Full variable domain (outside the CDR3, taken from reference TRBV5-1 and TRBJ1-1): KAGVTQTPRYLIKTRGQQVTLSCSPISGHRSVSWYQQTPGQGLQFLFEYFSETQRNKGNFPGRFSGRQFSNSRSEMNVSTLELGDSALYLCASRAGPEGSEAFFGQGTRLTVV.

CDR3 sequence: CASSEPAGPNTGELFF. The CDR3 DNA reads TGCGCCAGCAGTGAACCAGCGGGACCGAACACCGGGGAGCTGTTTTTT. The V call is TRBV10-2, the J call TRBJ2-2, with 7 bases fitting TRBD2. CDR1 and CDR2 (germline): WSHSY, SAAADI. There are 16 residues in the CDR3. With V trimmed by 3 bases and J by 0 bases, 4 bases remained unmatched.

The V call is TRBV5-6, the J call TRBJ2-7, with 11 bases fitting TRBD2. Losses at the gene ends were 0 bases for V and 6 bases for J; bases not matched to a gene: 5. The CDR3 loop spans 15 amino acids. Germline CDR1 reads SGHDT; CDR2 reads YYEEEE. CDR3 in amino acids: CASSLGLAGMSEQYF. The CDR3 DNA follows: TGTGCCAGCAGCTTGGGACTAGCGGGAATGAGCGAGCAGTACTTC.

The chain carries TRBV18 and TRBJ2-2, with 8 bases fitting TRBD1. The CDR3 has 18 amino acids. Germline CDR1 reads KGHSH; CDR2 reads LQKENI. Trimming took 6 bases from V and 3 from J; bases not matched to a gene: 15. Here the CDR3 DNA reads TGTGCCAGCTCTAAATGGGCGGTGACAGGGGACGACACCGGGGAGCTGTTTTTT. Translating it yields CASSKWAVTGDDTGELFF.

The chain is built from TRBV5-1 and TRBJ2-5; 10 nucleotides match TRBD1. CDR3 length equals 14 residues. The V gene's germline CDR1 is SGHRS and CDR2 YFSETQ. The trim removed 4 bases at V and 4 bases at J, leaving 4 bases unmatched. CDR3 coding DNA: TGCGCCAGCAGCGCAGGGACAGGGGTAGAGACCCAGTACTTC. It encodes CASSAGTGVETQYF.

V gene TRBV12-5 combines with J gene TRBJ2-2; D is perhaps TRBD1 (6 bases). CDR1 LGHNT and CDR2 FRNRAP come from the germline V gene. The V gene lost 5 bases and the J gene lost 3 bases, with 13 bases spanning the gap. The length of the CDR3 is 15 residues. The CDR3 loop reads CASGPTGWDTGELFF. DNA of the CDR3: TGTGCTAGTGGTCCAACAGGGTGGGACACCGGGGAGCTGTTTTTT.

The V gene is TRBV20-1, the J gene TRBJ2-2; D is perhaps TRBD2 (6 bases). This CDR3 is 15 amino acids long. V lost 3 bases and J lost 3, with 14 bases in between. CDR1 and CDR2 (germline): DFQATT, SNEGSKA (reference sequence). The CDR3: CSASWRGWDTGELFF. The CDR3 coding sequence is TGCAGTGCTAGTTGGAGGGGCTGGGACACCGGGGAGCTGTTTTTT.

The chain has TRBV30 and TRBJ1-2; 9 bases are shared with TRBD1. The germline gives CDR1 GTSNPN, CDR2 SVGIG (reference sequence). The junction had 20 bases not matched to a gene; V was cut back by 3 bases and J by 9 bases. The CDR3 covers 17 residues. CDR3 loop: CAWRFPPRDREKKSYTF. The CDR3 nucleotides are TGTGCCTGGAGGTTCCCACCGCGGGACAGGGAAAAAAAGAGCTACACCTTC.

The V call is TRBV29-1, the J call TRBJ2-5; weak D call: TRBD2 (6 bases). With 2 bases removed from V and 7 bases from J, the gap between germline ends came to 17 bases. The CDR3 length is 14 residues. Germline values: CDR1 SQVTM, CDR2 ANQGSEA. The CDR3 DNA reads as TGCAGCGTTGAACAGGAGGGAACCCTCGGGACCCAGTACTTC. Its protein product is CSVEQEGTLGTQYF.

The chain combines TRBV20-1 with TRBJ2-5; D unresolved. V gave up 3 bases and J gave up 7 bases, with 15 bases separating them. From germline, CDR1 is DFQATT and CDR2 SNEGSKA (reference sequence). The CDR3 extends over 13 amino acids. The CDR3 region is CSASSPGGATQYF. The CDR3 coding sequence is TGCAGTGCTAGTTCCCCCGGCGGAGCGACCCAGTACTTC.

This chain connects TRBV28 to TRBJ1-5, with TRBD1 identical over 9 bases. V shed 5 bases and J 11 bases; nucleotides not matched to a gene: 13. The CDR3 totals 15 residues. Germline CDR1 MDHEN, CDR2 SYDVKM. The CDR3 DNA follows: TGTGCCAGCAGTAGGACAGGGGCTCCTCAAGGAGCCCAGCATTTT. Translating gives CASSRTGAPQGAQHF.

This rearrangement joins TRBV18 to TRBJ2-3; 11 nucleotides align to TRBD1. Germline-derived CDR1 and CDR2 are KGHSH and LQKENI. J was trimmed by 4 bases and V by 3 bases; bases with no gene match: 3. The CDR3 covers 15 residues. The CDR3 reads CASSPGTGGPDTQYF. CDR3 DNA sequence: TGTGCCAGCTCACCTGGGACAGGGGGGCCAGATACGCAGTATTTT.

The chain combines TRBV11-3 with TRBJ1-4; 7 nucleotides match TRBD1. Germline assignment: CDR1 SGHNT and CDR2 YENEEA. This CDR3 comprises 16 residues. Trimming took 6 bases from V and 5 from J; bases not matched to a gene: 12. CDR3 sequence (DNA): TGTGCCAGCAGAATAGGACAGGTTCGACACAATGAAAAACTGTTTTTT. It yields the protein CASRIGQVRHNEKLFF.

J is TRBJ1-3 and V is TRBV5-5; no definite D call. Germline lookup yields CDR1 SGHKS and CDR2 YYEKEE (reference sequence). Between the trimmed V and J ends, which lost 4 bases and 7 bases, there was a span of 21 bases. The CDR3 is 16 amino acids. CDR3 loop: CASSASGDLVWNTIYF. The CDR3 DNA reads TGTGCCAGCAGCGCGTCCGGAGACTTGGTGTGGAACACCATATATTTT.

The chain carries TRBV9 and TRBJ1-5; TRBD1 matches 11 bases. V was clipped by 0 bases and J by 6 bases; unmatched bases: 2. The germline gives CDR1 SGDLS, CDR2 YYNGEE. The CDR3 has 15 amino acids. CDR3 sequence reads: CASSVDGQGAQPQHF. The CDR3 DNA reads as TGTGCCAGCAGCGTAGACGGACAGGGGGCTCAGCCCCAGCATTTT.

The V and J genes are TRBV5-8 and TRBJ2-7, with 7 bases aligning to TRBD1. CDR1 is SGHTS and CDR2 is YDEGEE in the germline V gene. J gave up 3 bases and V 0 bases, and 3 bases lay outside the gene matches. The CDR3 spans 14 residues. The CDR3: CASSLAGQFYEQYF. CDR3 nucleotides: TGTGCCAGCAGCTTGGCGGGACAGTTCTACGAGCAGTACTTC.

By proportion, this clone is medium-sized (0.01 to 0.1%). The rearrangement joins TRBV7-9 to TRBJ2-7; 10 bases are shared with TRBD1. After removal of 11 bases from V and 6 bases from J, the junction contained 4 bases not matched to a gene. The CDR3 totals 11 residues. Germline CDR1 reads SEHNR; CDR2 reads FQNEAQ (reference sequence). CDR3 in DNA: TGTGCCGCCGGGACAGGGGTCGAGCAGTACTTC. Its protein is CAAGTGVEQYF.

This clone has only one observation. CDR3 protein: CAISESAGTGNEKLFF. CDR3 bases: TGTGCCATCAGTGAGTCGGCAGGGACAGGGAATGAAAAACTGTTTTTT. The rearrangement joins TRBV10-3 to TRBJ1-4; 9 bases are a match to TRBD1. CDR1 and CDR2 (germline): ENHRY, SYGVKD. The J segment lost 5 bases and the V segment lost 0 bases, leaving 4 bases of the junction unmatched. The CDR3 runs 16 residues.

This clone was detected once. V and J are TRBV7-2 and TRBJ1-4, with a possible D match to TRBD1 (6 bases). Germline lookup yields CDR1 SGHTA and CDR2 FQGNSA. This CDR3 is built from 16 residues. V was cut by 2 bases and J by 0 bases, with 10 bases left in between. The DNA for the CDR3 is TGTGCCAGCAGCTTAAGGGGGTCCCCAACTAATGAAAAACTGTTTTTT. It encodes CASSLRGSPTNEKLFF.

This rearrangement joins TRBV7-2 to TRBJ2-2; TRBD2 matches 9 bases. The CDR3 totals 14 residues. Germline trimming cut 6 bases from V and 6 bases from J; bases unmatched to any gene: 5. Germline loops: CDR1 SGHTA, CDR2 FQGNSA. In DNA, the CDR3 is TGTGCCAGCAGTTCTAGCGGGAATGCCGGGGAGCTGTTTTTT. Its translation is CASSSSGNAGELFF.

The genes are TRBV7-9 and TRBJ2-5; 13 bases agree with TRBD2. The CDR3 sequence is 17 residues long. CDR1 and CDR2 (germline): SEHNR, FQNEAQ (reference sequence). The trim removed 5 bases at V and 2 bases at J, leaving 8 bases unmatched. CDR3 nucleotide sequence: TGTGCCAGCAGCCCCGGGACTAGCGGGGACCGACAAGAGACCCAGTACTTC. Translating gives CASSPGTSGDRQETQYF. The whole variable domain, remainder taken from reference TRBV7-9 and TRBJ2-5, is DTGVSQNPRHKITKRGQNVTFRCDPISEHNRLYWYRQTLGQGPEFLTYFQNEAQLEKSRLLSDRFSAERPKGSFSTLEIQRTEQGDSAMYLCASSPGTSGDRQETQYFGPGTRLLVL.

This rearrangement joins TRBV29-1 to TRBJ1-2, with D perhaps TRBD1 (6 bases). The CDR3 loop spans 13 amino acids. Trimming removed 4 bases at V and 7 bases at J, with 16 bases between. The germline CDR1 and CDR2 sequences are SQVTM and ANQGSEA. CDR3 region: CSVGGPTASGYTF. The CDR3 region has the DNA TGCAGCGTTGGGGGGCCGACGGCCAGTGGCTACACCTTC.

The rearrangement links TRBV6-2 or TRBV6-3 to TRBJ2-7, with TRBD2 as a possible D gene (6 bases). V was pared by 6 bases and J by 5 bases, with 11 bases between. The CDR3 is made up of 12 amino acids. Looked up from germline, CDR1 is MNHEY and CDR2 is SVGEGT. The CDR3 DNA reads TGTGCCAGCAGCAACGGGGGAAACGAGCAGTACGTC. Translating it yields CASSNGGNEQYV.

The chain combines TRBV27 with TRBJ2-7; possibly TRBD1 for D (6 bases). CDR1 MNHEY and CDR2 SMNVEV come from the germline V gene (reference sequence). The CDR3 totals 16 residues. V was shortened by 5 bases and J by 5 bases, with 22 bases between the two germline ends. In nucleotides, the CDR3 is TGTGCCAGCAGTCCAAAGAGGGGGACAAGGTCGCACGAGCAGTACGTC. Translated: CASSPKRGTRSHEQYV.

This chain uses TRBV28 with TRBJ2-1; the match to TRBD2 covers 7 bases. CDR1 and CDR2 (germline): MDHEN, SYDVKM. V lost 8 bases and J lost 9; bases outside the gene matches: 10. CDR3 length: 13 residues. For the CDR3, the DNA is TGTGCCAGCTGGGGGGAGCGGGATTTTGAGCAGTTCTTC. Translation: CASWGERDFEQFF. The full variable domain, in which reference TRBV28 and TRBJ2-1 provide the parts outside the CDR3, is DVKVTQSSRYLVKRTGEKVFLECVQDMDHENMFWYRQDPGLGLRLIYFSYDVKMKEKGDIPEGYSVSREKKERFSLILESASTNQTSMYLCASWGERDFEQFFGPGTRLTVL.